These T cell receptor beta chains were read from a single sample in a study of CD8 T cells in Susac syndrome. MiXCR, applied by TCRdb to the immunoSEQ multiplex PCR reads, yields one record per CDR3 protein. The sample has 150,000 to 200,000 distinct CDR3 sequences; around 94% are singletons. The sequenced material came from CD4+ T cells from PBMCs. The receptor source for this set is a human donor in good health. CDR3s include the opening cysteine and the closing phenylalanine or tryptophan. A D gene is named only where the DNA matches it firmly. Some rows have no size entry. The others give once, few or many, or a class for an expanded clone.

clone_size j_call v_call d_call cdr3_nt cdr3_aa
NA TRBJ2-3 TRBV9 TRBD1 TGTGCCAGCAGCCCCCACCGACAGGGGGGAGATACGCAGTATTTT CASSPHRQGGDTQYF
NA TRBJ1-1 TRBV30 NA TGTGCCTGGATACAGGCGAACACTGAAGCTTTCTTT CAWIQANTEAFF
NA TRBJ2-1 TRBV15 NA TGTGCCACCAGCTTCTCAGGAATATACAATGAGCAGTTCTTC CATSFSGIYNEQFF
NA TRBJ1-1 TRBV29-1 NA TGCAGCGTTGAAAGGGAGAATATACCGAACACTGAAGCTTTCTTT CSVERENIPNTEAFF
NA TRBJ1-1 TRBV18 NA TGTGCCAGCTCACCAGCAGCGAACACTGAAGCTTTCTTT CASSPAANTEAFF
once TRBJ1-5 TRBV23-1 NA TGCGCCAGCAGTCTCTATCCGGGACGATGGAGCAATCAGCCCCAGCATTTT CASSLYPGRWSNQPQHF
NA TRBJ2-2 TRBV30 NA TGTGCCTGGAAGCTACGACTAGCCGGGGAGCTGTTTTTT CAWKLRLAGELFF
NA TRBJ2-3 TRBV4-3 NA TGCGCCAGCAGCCGGTCCGCAGGAGGACAGATCACAGATACGCAGTATTTT CASSRSAGGQITDTQYF
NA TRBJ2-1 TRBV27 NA TGTGCCACCTCAGGGGGGAACAATGAGCAGTTCTTC CATSGGNNEQFF
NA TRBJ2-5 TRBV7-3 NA TGTGCCAGCAGCTTAGGGTCTGGGCCTCAAGAGACCCAGTACTTC CASSLGSGPQETQYF
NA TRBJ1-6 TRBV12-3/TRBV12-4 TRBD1 TGTGCCAGCACCGTGGACAGGTTGGGGGATTCACCCCTCCACTTT CASTVDRLGDSPLHF
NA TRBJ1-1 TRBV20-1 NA TGCAGCACAGTCAAGAACACTGAAGCTTTCTTT CSTVKNTEAFF
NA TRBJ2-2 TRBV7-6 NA TGTGCCAGCAGCAGTCAGGAGGCCGGGGAGCTGTTTTTT CASSSQEAGELFF
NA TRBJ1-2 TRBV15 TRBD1 TGTGCCACCAGCAGAGATGGACAGGGAGTATATGGCTACACCTTC CATSRDGQGVYGYTF
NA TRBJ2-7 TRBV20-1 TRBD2 TGCAGTGCCACACTAGCGGGGACCTCCTACGAGCAGTACTTC CSATLAGTSYEQYF
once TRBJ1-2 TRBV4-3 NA TGCGCCAGCAGCCAAGATGAGGCCTATGGCTACACCTTC CASSQDEAYGYTF
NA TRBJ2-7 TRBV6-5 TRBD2 TGTGCCAGCAGTTACTACGGGGCGGCTAGCGGGGCCCACGAGCAGTACTTC CASSYYGAASGAHEQYF
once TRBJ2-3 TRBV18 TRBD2 TGTGCCAGCTCACTTCAGGGAACTAGCGTTGATACGCAGTATTTT CASSLQGTSVDTQYF
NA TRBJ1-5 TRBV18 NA TGTGCCAGCTCTTTTCCGGGACAAAATCAGCCCCAGCATTTT CASSFPGQNQPQHF
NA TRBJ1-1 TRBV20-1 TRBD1 TGCAGTGCTATCTGGACAGGGATGAACACTGAAGCTTTCTTT CSAIWTGMNTEAFF
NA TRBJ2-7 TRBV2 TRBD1 TGTGCCAGCAGCCCTCGGACAGGGGAGGACGAGCAGTACTTC CASSPRTGEDEQYF
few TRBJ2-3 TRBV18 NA TGTGCCAGCTCACCAGGCGCCGATACGCAGTATTTT CASSPGADTQYF
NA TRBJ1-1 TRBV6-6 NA TGTGCCAGCAACCCGACAGGCCGGAACACTGAAGCTTTCTTT CASNPTGRNTEAFF
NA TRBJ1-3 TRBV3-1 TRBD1 TGTGCCAGCAGCCAGACAGGGGTAGATGGAAACACCATATATTTT CASSQTGVDGNTIYF
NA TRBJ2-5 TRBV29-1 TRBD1 TGCAGTACTACCGGACAGGGTCGATCAGAGACCCAGTACTTC CSTTGQGRSETQYF
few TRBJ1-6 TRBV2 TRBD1 TGTGCCAGCAGGGGACAGGGGGATTCACCCCTCCACTTT CASRGQGDSPLHF
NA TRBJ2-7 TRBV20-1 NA TGCAGTGCTAGAGATGCAGGACAGACCCTCTACGAGCAGTACTTC CSARDAGQTLYEQYF
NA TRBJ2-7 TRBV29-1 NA TGCAGCGTCCGGGACGGAGGCGCCTACGAGCAGTACTTC CSVRDGGAYEQYF
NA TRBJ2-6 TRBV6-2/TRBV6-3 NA TGTGCTGTGGCCTCTTCTGGGGCCAACGTCCTGACTTTC CAVASSGANVLTF
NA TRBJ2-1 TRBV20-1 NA TGCAGTGCTAGTCGGCAAGACAATGAGCAGTTCTTC CSASRQDNEQFF
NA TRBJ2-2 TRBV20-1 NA TGCAGTGCTAGCTGGCCAGGGATCGGGGAGCTGTTTTTT CSASWPGIGELFF
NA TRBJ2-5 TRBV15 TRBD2 TGTGCCACCAGCAGTCGGGCTAGCGGGGGGCTCGCGGAGACCCAGTACTTC CATSSRASGGLAETQYF
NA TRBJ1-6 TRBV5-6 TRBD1 TGTGCCAGCAGCCCTCGTCCCGGGACAGGGGGCAATTCACCCCTCCACTTT CASSPRPGTGGNSPLHF
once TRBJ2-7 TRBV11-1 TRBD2 TGTGCCAGCAGCTCCCCGGGACTAGCGGCCGAGCAGTACTTC CASSSPGLAAEQYF
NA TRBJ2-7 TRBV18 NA TGTGCCAGCTCACCAGGTCGGACCGCCTCCTCCGAGCAGTACTTC CASSPGRTASSEQYF
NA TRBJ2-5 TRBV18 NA TGTGCCAGCTCACCACTAGGTCAGCAAGAGACCCAGTACTTC CASSPLGQQETQYF
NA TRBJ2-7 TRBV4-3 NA TGCGCCAGCAGCCAAGCTAGCCAGGGGTTCTCCTACGAGCAGTACTTC CASSQASQGFSYEQYF
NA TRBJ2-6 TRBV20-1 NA TGCAGTGCGCAACCGAGTCGAGGGGGCTCTGGGGCCAACGTCCTGACTTTC CSAQPSRGGSGANVLTF
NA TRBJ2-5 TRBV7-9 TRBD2 TGTGCCAGCACCTATAGCGGGGGACAAGAGACCCAGTACTTC CASTYSGGQETQYF
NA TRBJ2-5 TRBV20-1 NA TGCAGTGCTAGAATTGGCGAGACCCAGTACTTC CSARIGETQYF
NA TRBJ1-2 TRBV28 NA TGTGCCAGCAGTCCGCAGACGCGGGCTGGCTACACCTTC CASSPQTRAGYTF
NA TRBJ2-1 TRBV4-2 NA TGTGCCAGCAGCCAAGACGGCGCCAGCTCCTACAATGAGCAGTTCTTC CASSQDGASSYNEQFF
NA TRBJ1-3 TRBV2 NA TGTGCCAGCGCAAGGGCAGACTCTGGAAACACCATATATTTT CASARADSGNTIYF
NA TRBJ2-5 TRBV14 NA TGTGCCAGCAGCCAGTGGGCCGGGGAAGAGACCCAGTACTTC CASSQWAGEETQYF
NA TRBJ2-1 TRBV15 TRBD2 TGTGCCACCAGCGACCGACGCGGGGGGAGGGACAATGAGCAGTTCTTC CATSDRRGGRDNEQFF
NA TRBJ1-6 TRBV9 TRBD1 TGTGCCAGCAGCCCGGGACAGGGCGGTAATTCACCCCTCCACTTT CASSPGQGGNSPLHF
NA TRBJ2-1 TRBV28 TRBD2 TGTGCCAGCAGGGATAGCGGGGGGGCCATAGGTGAGCAGTTCTTC CASRDSGGAIGEQFF
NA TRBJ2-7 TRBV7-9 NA TGTGCCAGCAGCTTAGGGGTAGGGTCCTACGAGCAGTACTTC CASSLGVGSYEQYF
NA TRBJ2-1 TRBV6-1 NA TGTGCCAGCAGTGGAGATCGGGATGAGCAGTTCTTC CASSGDRDEQFF
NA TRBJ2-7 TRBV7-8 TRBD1 TGTGCCAGCAGTGAAGGGGGCCCATCGTACGAGCAGTACTTC CASSEGGPSYEQYF
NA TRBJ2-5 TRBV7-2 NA TGTGCCAGCAGCTTGTACGGAGAGACCCAGTACTTC CASSLYGETQYF
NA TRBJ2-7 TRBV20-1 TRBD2 TGCAGTGCTAGACGACCTAGCGGGGGAGCCAGTAGTCTCGAGCAGTACTTC CSARRPSGGASSLEQYF
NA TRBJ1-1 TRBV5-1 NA TGCGCCAGCAGCCCGGATCCGGGGTGGAACACTGAAGCTTTCTTT CASSPDPGWNTEAFF
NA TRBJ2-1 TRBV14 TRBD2 TGTGCCAGCAGCCAAGTAACTAGCGGGGGCTACAATGAGCAGTTCTTC CASSQVTSGGYNEQFF
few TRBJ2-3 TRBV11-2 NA TGTGCCAGCAGCCCCACAGATACGCAGTATTTT CASSPTDTQYF
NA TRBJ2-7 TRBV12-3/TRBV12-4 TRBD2 TGTGCCAGCAGTCGGACTAGCGGAACCTACGAGCAGTACTTC CASSRTSGTYEQYF
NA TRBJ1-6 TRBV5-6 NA TGTGCCAGCAGCTCCACGGGGGAACCCAATTCACCCCTCCACTTT CASSSTGEPNSPLHF
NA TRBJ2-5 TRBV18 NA TGTGCCAGCTCACCAGGGGCACAAGAGACCCAGTACTTC CASSPGAQETQYF
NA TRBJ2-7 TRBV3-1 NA TGTGCCAGCAGCCAAGTGGGCGGAACCTACGAGCAGTACTTC CASSQVGGTYEQYF